This T cell receptor beta chain comes out of a study of OX40 agonist ivuxolimab in advanced cancers. Study-level results: Clonal expansion was among the lowest in partial responders at 0.1-3.0 mg/kg, especially CD8+. Normalized T-cell clonal expansion was also low in some nonresponders.

About this clone: The antigen remains unidentified.

The table came from immunoSEQ multiplex PCR; TCRdb's copy has only in-frame clones and leaves some out. The sample has under 95,000 clones; roughly 85% are singletons. This sample comprised CD4+ or CD8+ T cells sorted from blood, obtained in a trial of the OX40 agonist ivuxolimab. This TCR was recovered from an adult with an advanced solid tumor such as melanoma, head and neck, liver or kidney cancer.

The CDR3 here is CASSLGAGGPTGELFF. The CDR3 region has the DNA TGTGCCAGCAGCTTGGGAGCGGGAGGGCCCACCGGGGAGCTGTTTTTT. The rearrangement joins TRBV5-6 to TRBJ2-2; 10 nucleotides align to TRBD2. Germline V gene sequence: CDR1 SGHDT, CDR2 YYEEEE. With V trimmed by 0 bases and J by 4 bases, 3 bases remained unmatched. CDR3 length: 16 amino acids.